A single sample is the source of the 32 T cell receptor beta chains below, sequenced in a study of blood T cell repertoires in COVID-19. Clones were sequenced by immunoSEQ multiplex PCR, and TCRdb holds only the in-frame ones, with some missing. The sample lists 250,000 to 300,000 clones, 81% seen once, with around 3% in the top ten. Material: peripheral blood. These receptor sequences come from a woman aged 60-75 years with active or convalescent COVID-19.

In this sample, this clone turned up once. V is TRBV7-9 and J is TRBJ2-7; unclear D gene. Germline V gene sequence: CDR1 SEHNR, CDR2 FQNEAQ (reference sequence). This CDR3 has 13 residues. Trimming took off 5 bases at V and 1 base at J, with 9 bases between the two ends. In DNA form, the CDR3 reads TGTGCCAGCAGCCTTGCCTATTCCTACGAGCAGTACTTC. Protein product: CASSLAYSYEQYF.

The V and J genes are TRBV27 and TRBJ2-5, with 12 positions matching TRBD1. CDR1 and CDR2 (germline): MNHEY, SMNVEV (reference sequence). This CDR3 is 15 amino acids long. V lost 6 bases to trimming and J lost 3 bases; unmatched junction nucleotides: 5. Written as DNA, the CDR3 is TGTGCCAGCAGCCCGGGACAGGGGGCTGAAGAGACCCAGTACTTC. Encoded protein: CASSPGQGAEETQYF.

CDR3 region: CASSQDGSYNEQFF. CDR3 bases: TGTGCCAGCAGCCAAGACGGCTCCTACAATGAGCAGTTCTTC. The V gene is TRBV3-1 (or the pseudogene TRBV3-2), the J gene TRBJ2-1; D gene uncertain. Trimming removed 0 bases from V and 0 bases from J, with 3 bases in between. The CDR3 has 14 amino acids. Germline CDR1 LGHDT, CDR2 YNNKEL (reference sequence).

CDR3 amino acids: CASSAWGNTQYF. As DNA, the CDR3 is TGTGCCAGCAGCGCCTGGGGCAATACGCAGTATTTT. The chain employs TRBV7-8 and TRBJ2-3; possibly TRBD1 for D (5 bases). There are 12 residues in the CDR3. V lost 5 bases and J 7 bases, leaving 10 bases between the germline ends. Germline V lookup: CDR1 SGHVS, CDR2 FQNEAQ.

The chain links TRBV25-1 to TRBJ2-2, with 8 bases identical to TRBD1. CDR3 length: 17 amino acids. Trimming removed 0 bases from V and 3 bases from J; junction bases left unmatched: 6. In germline, CDR1 is MGHDK, CDR2 SYGVNS. The CDR3 sequence: CASSEYIQGAHTGELFF. Written as DNA, the CDR3 is TGTGCCAGCAGTGAATATATTCAGGGGGCTCACACCGGGGAGCTGTTTTTT.

The chain recombines TRBV7-3 with TRBJ1-1; 8 bases agree with TRBD1. Germline V gives CDR1 SGHTA, CDR2 FQGTGA. With V trimmed by 4 bases and J by 4 bases, 8 bases remained unmatched. This CDR3 region has 15 residues. This chain's CDR3 is CASSSGRGLSTEAFF. The DNA for the CDR3 is TGTGCCAGCAGCTCTGGCAGGGGGCTTAGCACTGAAGCTTTCTTT. The full variable domain, completed using reference TRBV7-3 and TRBJ1-1, is GAGVSQTPSNKVTEKGKYVELRCDPISGHTALYWYRQSLGQGPEFLIYFQGTGAADDSGLPNDRFFAVRPEGSVSTLKIQRTERGDSAVYLCASSSGRGLSTEAFFGQGTRLTVV.

This clone was counted only a few times. The V call is TRBV24-1, the J call TRBJ1-2; 9 nucleotides agree with TRBD1. This CDR3 has 13 amino acids. J gave up 2 bases and V 7 bases, and 1 base lay outside the gene matches. Germline V gene lookup returns CDR1 KGHDR and CDR2 SFDVKD. The CDR3 is CATRDRGNYGYTF. For the CDR3, the DNA is TGTGCCACCAGGGACAGGGGCAACTATGGCTACACCTTC.

The rearrangement joins TRBV9 to TRBJ1-1; the D is unclear. The CDR3 contains 16 residues. Per the germline V gene, CDR1 is SGDLS and CDR2 is YYNGEE. V dropped 0 bases and J dropped 0 bases, with 12 bases sitting between them. The DNA of the CDR3 is TGTGCCAGCAGCGTAGGGGCGGGCGGGATGAACACTGAAGCTTTCTTT. Translated: CASSVGAGGMNTEAFF.

The V call is TRBV19, the J call TRBJ1-4; D unresolved. The V gene lost 0 bases and the J gene lost 8 bases, with 13 bases spanning the gap. The germline V gene has CDR1 LNHDA and CDR2 SQIVND (reference sequence). The CDR3 contains 15 residues. The CDR3 DNA is TGTGCCAGTAGTATAGAGATTTTGGGCAGCGAAAAACTGTTTTTT. The encoded protein is CASSIEILGSEKLFF. The whole variable domain, filled in from reference TRBV19 and TRBJ1-4, reads DGGITQSPKYLFRKEGQNVTLSCEQNLNHDAMYWYRQDPGQGLRLIYYSQIVNDFQKGDIAEGYSVSREKKESFPLTVTSAQKNPTAFYLCASSIEILGSEKLFFGSGTQLSVL.

The chain uses TRBV7-9 and TRBJ1-3; D is unresolved. The CDR3 is made up of 14 amino acids. Germline V gives CDR1 SEHNR, CDR2 FQNEAQ (reference sequence). Trimming took 2 bases from V and 2 from J, leaving 7 bases between them. The CDR3 sequence is CASSLLVPGNTIYF. The CDR3 DNA sequence: TGTGCCAGCAGCTTATTAGTACCTGGAAACACCATATATTTT.

This clone was picked up a small number of times. The rearrangement links TRBV7-2 to TRBJ1-1; no firm D call. Trimming removed 5 bases at V and 4 bases at J, with 20 bases between. The germline V gene encodes CDR1 SGHTA and CDR2 FQGNSA. This CDR3 contains 16 residues. DNA for the CDR3: TGTGCCAGCAGCAACCTATCCCCGCTCATTTCCACTGAAGCTTTCTTT. It is translated as CASSNLSPLISTEAFF.

CDR3 protein: CASSGLAVGDTQYF. The DNA of the CDR3 is TGTGCCAGCAGTGGACTAGCGGTTGGAGATACGCAGTATTTT. V gene TRBV2 combines with J gene TRBJ2-3; TRBD2 aligns across 9 bases. Trimming at V came to 4 bases and at J to 5 bases, leaving 4 bases not matched to a gene. This CDR3 contains 14 residues. Germline-derived CDR1 and CDR2 are SNHLY and FYNNEI.

This sequence joins TRBV7-3 and TRBJ2-3, with a weak D call TRBD2 (5 bases). V was trimmed by 0 bases and J by 2 bases, leaving 9 bases between them. The CDR3 is made up of 15 amino acids. Germline-derived CDR1 and CDR2 are SGHTA and FQGTGA. The CDR3 sequence: CASSLTSGPTDTQYF. The CDR3 DNA reads TGTGCCAGCAGCTTAACCAGCGGACCCACAGATACGCAGTATTTT. Filled out from reference TRBV7-3 and TRBJ2-3, the complete variable domain reads GAGVSQTPSNKVTEKGKYVELRCDPISGHTALYWYRQSLGQGPEFLIYFQGTGAADDSGLPNDRFFAVRPEGSVSTLKIQRTERGDSAVYLCASSLTSGPTDTQYFGPGTRLTVL.

The V call is TRBV5-6, the J call TRBJ1-1; 7 positions match TRBD1. The CDR3 runs to 15 residues. V lost 4 bases, J lost 1 base, and 7 bases stayed unmatched. Germline-derived CDR1 and CDR2 are SGHDT and YYEEEE. CDR3 protein: CASSAQRQGNTEAFF. CDR3 sequence (DNA): TGTGCCAGCAGCGCCCAGAGACAGGGGAACACTGAAGCTTTCTTT.

V usage is TRBV7-9 and J usage is TRBJ1-5; D is perhaps TRBD1 (5 bases). This CDR3 is 15 amino acids long. Trimming took off 3 bases at V and 7 bases at J, with 16 bases between the two ends. Germline CDR1 is SEHNR and CDR2 is FQNEAQ (reference sequence). The CDR3 protein is CASSLAAQGGQPQHF. In nucleotides, the CDR3 is TGTGCCAGCAGCTTGGCAGCGCAGGGAGGCCAGCCCCAGCATTTT.

With regard to this clone: Other DNA sequences within the sample encode an identical CDR3. V is TRBV7-8 and J is TRBJ1-2, with 9 bases that match TRBD1. Trimming took 5 bases from V and 5 from J; bases not matched to a gene: 3. The length of the CDR3 is 13 residues. The germline V gene encodes CDR1 SGHVS and CDR2 FQNEAQ. CDR3 sequence: CASSLQGAYGYTF. The DNA for the CDR3 is TGTGCCAGCAGCCTACAGGGGGCATATGGCTACACCTTC.

The V call is TRBV10-3, the J call TRBJ2-5; D is undetermined. The CDR3 covers 13 residues. The V gene lost 0 bases and the J gene lost 6 bases, with 8 bases spanning the gap. The V gene's germline CDR1 is ENHRY and CDR2 SYGVKD. Here the CDR3 reads CAISESDKKTQYF. DNA of the CDR3: TGTGCCATCAGTGAGTCAGACAAGAAGACCCAGTACTTC.

This clone was seen only a few times. The chain is built from TRBV13 and TRBJ2-7; 8 bases match TRBD2. The CDR3 runs to 17 residues. Germline CDR1 and CDR2: PRHDT and FYEKMQ (reference sequence). Unmatched junction bases numbered 9, after V lost 2 bases and J lost 0 bases. CDR3: CASSLFTSGEFSYEQYF. The CDR3 DNA sequence: TGTGCCAGCAGCTTATTTACTAGCGGTGAGTTCTCCTACGAGCAGTACTTC.

The V call is TRBV7-6, the J call TRBJ1-4; no firm D call. With 7 bases removed from V and 13 bases from J, the gap between germline ends came to 13 bases. CDR1 SGHVS and CDR2 FNYEAQ come from the germline V gene. The CDR3 extends over 11 amino acids. CDR3 sequence (DNA): TGTGCCAGCATCGGGGATGGCGGACTGTTTTTT. Translation: CASIGDGGLFF.

The chain couples TRBV12-5 to TRBJ2-1; D is perhaps TRBD1 (5 bases). This CDR3 is 14 amino acids long. The germline V gene has CDR1 LGHNT and CDR2 FRNRAP. V was cut by 5 bases and J by 8 bases, with 16 bases left in between. CDR3 region: CASGDRLARDEQFF. The CDR3 nucleotides read TGTGCTAGTGGTGACCGACTCGCCAGGGATGAGCAGTTCTTC.

V gene TRBV5-1 combines with J gene TRBJ1-2; tentatively, D is TRBD1 (5 bases). The V and J ends lost 4 bases and 7 bases respectively, with 14 bases between them. CDR1 SGHRS and CDR2 YFSETQ come from the germline V gene. This CDR3 has 13 residues. CDR3 loop: CASSPDGRGGYTF. For the CDR3, the DNA is TGCGCCAGCAGCCCGGACGGGAGGGGTGGCTACACCTTC. Full variable domain (missing parts from reference TRBV5-1 and TRBJ1-2): KAGVTQTPRYLIKTRGQQVTLSCSPISGHRSVSWYQQTPGQGLQFLFEYFSETQRNKGNFPGRFSGRQFSNSRSEMNVSTLELGDSALYLCASSPDGRGGYTFGSGTRLTVV.

The chain employs TRBV2 and TRBJ2-3; TRBD2 aligns across 9 bases. With V trimmed by 11 bases and J by 6 bases, 9 bases remained unmatched. There are 13 residues in the CDR3. Germline assignment: CDR1 SNHLY and CDR2 FYNNEI. CDR3 nucleotide sequence: TGTGCCTCTGCGGCGGGGGGGCTGGATACGCAGTATTTT. The encoded protein is CASAAGGLDTQYF. Full variable domain (missing parts from reference TRBV2 and TRBJ2-3): EPEVTQTPSHQVTQMGQEVILRCVPISNHLYFYWYRQILGQKVEFLVSFYNNEISEKSEIFDDQFSVERPDGSNFTLKIRSTKLEDSAMYFCASAAGGLDTQYFGPGTRLTVL.

The rearrangement joins TRBV27 to TRBJ2-5, with a weak D call TRBD2 (7 bases). V shed 3 bases and J shed 5 bases, with 19 bases lying between them. Germline assignment: CDR1 MNHEY and CDR2 SMNVEV (reference sequence). The CDR3 spans 16 residues. CDR3 bases: TGTGCCAGCAGTTTGTGGGGGGGCCTTCTAGGGGAGACCCAGTACTTC. Its translation is CASSLWGGLLGETQYF.

The chain links TRBV10-3 to TRBJ2-7, with TRBD2 matching 7 bases. The CDR3 extends over 11 amino acids. V shed 10 bases and J 3 bases; nucleotides not matched to a gene: 3. Germline CDR1 and CDR2: ENHRY and SYGVKD. Here the CDR3 reads CATRDYYEQYF. DNA for the CDR3: TGTGCCACCCGGGACTACTACGAGCAGTACTTC.

V is TRBV4-3 and J is TRBJ2-5; maybe TRBD2 (6 bases). The CDR3 consists of 13 residues. Per the germline V gene, CDR1 is LGHNA and CDR2 is YSLEER. V was shortened by 0 bases and J by 10 bases, with 12 bases between the two germline ends. The CDR3 here is CASSQDRGSGQYF. CDR3 nucleotide sequence: TGCGCCAGCAGCCAAGACCGAGGTAGCGGCCAGTACTTC.

The CDR3 reads CASSLNGGYRTDTQYF. The CDR3, as DNA: TGTGCCAGCAGCTTAAACGGGGGGTACCGCACAGATACGCAGTATTTT. The chain recombines TRBV7-3 with TRBJ2-3; the match to TRBD2 covers 7 bases. Germline V lookup: CDR1 SGHTA, CDR2 FQGTGA. This CDR3 has 16 amino acids. The V segment lost 1 base and the J segment 1 base; nucleotides outside the gene matches: 5. Full variable domain (remainder filled in from reference TRBV7-3 and TRBJ2-3): GAGVSQTPSNKVTEKGKYVELRCDPISGHTALYWYRQSLGQGPEFLIYFQGTGAADDSGLPNDRFFAVRPEGSVSTLKIQRTERGDSAVYLCASSLNGGYRTDTQYFGPGTRLTVL.

The chain is built from TRBV4-1 and TRBJ1-2; 9 nucleotides match TRBD1. V lost 5 bases to trimming and J lost 6 bases; unmatched junction nucleotides: 10. The CDR3 runs 15 residues. The germline V gene encodes CDR1 MGHRA and CDR2 YSYEKL. CDR3 loop: CASSSEDRGGHGYTF. CDR3 DNA sequence: TGCGCCAGCAGCTCGGAGGACAGGGGAGGGCATGGCTACACCTTC.

The rearrangement links TRBV28 to TRBJ2-7; 7 bases line up with TRBD1. V lost 6 bases to trimming and J lost 3 bases; unmatched junction nucleotides: 5. The CDR3 is 13 residues long. Germline loops: CDR1 MDHEN, CDR2 SYDVKM. The CDR3 coding sequence is TGTGCCAGCAGCCCAGGGGGAAACTACGAGCAGTACTTC. Protein: CASSPGGNYEQYF.

The rearrangement links TRBV15 to TRBJ1-2, with D possibly being TRBD1 (5 bases). Germline V gives CDR1 LNHNV, CDR2 YYDKDF (reference sequence). This CDR3 comprises 14 residues. Trimming removed 1 base from V and 5 bases from J, with 11 bases in between. For the CDR3, the DNA is TGTGCCACCAGCAGAGGAGTCAGGGAATATGGCTACACCTTC. Translation: CATSRGVREYGYTF.

The chain links TRBV3-1 (or the pseudogene TRBV3-2) to TRBJ2-4; 8 positions match TRBD2. J gave up 3 bases and V 0 bases, and 7 bases lay outside the gene matches. This CDR3 spans 17 amino acids. Germline CDR1 and CDR2: LGHDT and YNNKEL (reference sequence). CDR3 residues: CASSQDGLALNKNIQYF. The CDR3 nucleotides read TGTGCCAGCAGCCAAGACGGACTAGCCCTAAACAAAAACATTCAGTACTTC.

The chain joins TRBV7-6 to TRBJ2-7, with 9 positions matching TRBD2. This CDR3 has 17 residues. Germline CDR1 is SGHVS and CDR2 is FNYEAQ. V shed 1 base and J 3 bases; nucleotides not matched to a gene: 10. This CDR3 is CASSLGTERSGGYEQYF. The CDR3 DNA is TGTGCCAGCAGCTTAGGGACAGAGCGTAGCGGGGGCTACGAGCAGTACTTC. The full variable domain, with the rest looked up from reference TRBV7-6 and TRBJ2-7, is GAGVSQSPRYKVTKRGQDVALRCDPISGHVSLYWYRQALGQGPEFLTYFNYEAQQDKSGLPNDRFSAERPEGSISTLTIQRTEQRDSAMYRCASSLGTERSGGYEQYFGPGTRLTVT.

This rearrangement joins TRBV5-6 to TRBJ2-1, with 13 bases fitting TRBD2. The CDR3 consists of 17 residues. CDR1 is SGHDT and CDR2 is YYEEEE in the germline V gene. V was clipped by 1 base and J by 8 bases; unmatched bases: 9. This CDR3 reads CASSLWVTSGGAHEQFF. The CDR3, as DNA: TGTGCCAGCAGCTTGTGGGTCACTAGCGGGGGGGCACATGAGCAGTTCTTC.